This T cell receptor beta chain was sequenced during a study of T cell responses to AZD1222 COVID-19 vaccine. Germline lookup yields CDR1 MNHEY and CDR2 SVGAGI. V was cut by 1 base and J by 4 bases, with 10 bases left in between. This CDR3 spans 14 amino acids. Profiled with immunoSEQ multiplex PCR; TCRdb holds only in-frame clones, not every one. The sample shows more than 95,000 clones, about 92% of them seen only once. The receptor was derived from an adult in good health. The chain combines TRBV6-5 with TRBJ1-2; D gene unclear. Sequenced material: peripheral blood, taken on day 0 of AZD1222 vaccination. CDR3 nucleotide sequence: TGTGCCAGCAGTTACTGGGGTGGCGGCTATGGCTACACCTTC. It is translated as CASSYWGGGYGYTF.